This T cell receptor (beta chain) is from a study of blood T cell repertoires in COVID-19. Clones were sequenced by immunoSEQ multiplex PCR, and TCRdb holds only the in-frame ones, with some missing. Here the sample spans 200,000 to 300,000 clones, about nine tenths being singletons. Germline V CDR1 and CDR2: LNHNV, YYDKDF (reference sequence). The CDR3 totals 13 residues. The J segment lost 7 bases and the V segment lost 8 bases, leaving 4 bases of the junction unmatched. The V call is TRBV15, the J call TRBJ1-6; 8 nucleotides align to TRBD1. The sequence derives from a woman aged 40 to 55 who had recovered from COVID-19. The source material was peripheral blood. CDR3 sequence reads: CATSGQGNSPLHF. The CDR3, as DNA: TGTGCCACCTCCGGACAGGGAAATTCACCCCTCCACTTT.